This T cell receptor (beta chain) is drawn from a study of blood T cell repertoires in COVID-19. Study summary: PBMCs, B-cell-depleted T cells, or T cells provided the cDNA or gDNA that made up the material.

With respect to this clone: In the same sample, other DNA sequences code for this CDR3.

Trimming cost V 0 bases and J 4 bases; bases outside gene matches: 4. This CDR3 comprises 15 residues. The germline V gene encodes CDR1 SGDLS and CDR2 YYNGEE. The table came from immunoSEQ multiplex PCR; TCRdb's copy has only in-frame clones and leaves some out. Of under 300,000 clones in the sample, approximately 88% were seen once. Donors in Cohort 3 counted as recovered after two negative PCRs, clearance, or symptom resolution. This TCR was recovered from a woman aged 40 to 49 who had recovered from COVID-19. Sequenced material: PBMCs or T cells enriched from blood (not recorded which). This chain connects TRBV9 to TRBJ1-3; 7 positions agree with TRBD1. This chain's CDR3 is CASSVAGQSGNTIYF. The CDR3 coding sequence is TGTGCCAGCAGCGTAGCGGGACAGTCAGGAAACACCATATATTTT.